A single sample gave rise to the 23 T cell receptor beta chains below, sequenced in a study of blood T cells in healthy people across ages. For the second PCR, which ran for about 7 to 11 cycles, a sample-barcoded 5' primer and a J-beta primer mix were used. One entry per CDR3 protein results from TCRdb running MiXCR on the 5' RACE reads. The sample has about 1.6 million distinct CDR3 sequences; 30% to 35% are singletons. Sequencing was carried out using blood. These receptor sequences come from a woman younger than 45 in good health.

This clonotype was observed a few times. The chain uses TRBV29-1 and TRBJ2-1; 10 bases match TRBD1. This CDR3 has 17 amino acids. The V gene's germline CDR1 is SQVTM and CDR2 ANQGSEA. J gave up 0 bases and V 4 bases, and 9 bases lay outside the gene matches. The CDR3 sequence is CSVGSGTGVGSYNEQFF. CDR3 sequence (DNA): TGCAGCGTTGGCTCTGGGACAGGGGTAGGCTCCTACAATGAGCAGTTCTTC.

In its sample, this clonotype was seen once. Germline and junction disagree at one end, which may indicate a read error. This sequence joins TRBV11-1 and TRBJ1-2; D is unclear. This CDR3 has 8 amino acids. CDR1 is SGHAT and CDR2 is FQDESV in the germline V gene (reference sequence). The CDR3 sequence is CARSKSSF. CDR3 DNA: TGTGCCAGAAGTAAGAGCTCCTTC.

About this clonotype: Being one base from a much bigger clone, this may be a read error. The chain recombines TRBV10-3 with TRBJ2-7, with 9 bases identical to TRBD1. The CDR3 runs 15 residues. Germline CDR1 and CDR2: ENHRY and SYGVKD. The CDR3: CAIGESDRGEYEQYF. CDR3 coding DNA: TGTGCCATCGGTGAGTCGGACAGGGGTGAATACGAGCAGTACTTC.

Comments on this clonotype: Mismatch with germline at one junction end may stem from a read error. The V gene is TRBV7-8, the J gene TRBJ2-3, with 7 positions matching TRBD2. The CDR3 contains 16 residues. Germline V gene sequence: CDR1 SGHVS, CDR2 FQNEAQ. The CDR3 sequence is CASCLSGGGGTDTQYF. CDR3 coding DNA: TGTGCCAGCTGCTTATCCGGCGGGGGTGGCACAGATACGCAGTATTTT. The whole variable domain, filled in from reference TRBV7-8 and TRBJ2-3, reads GAGVSQSPRYKVAKRGQDVALRCDPISGHVSLFWYQQALGQGPEFLTYFQNEAQLDKSGLPSDRFFAERPEGSVSTLKIQRTQQEDSAVYLCASCLSGGGGTDTQYFGPGTRLTVL.

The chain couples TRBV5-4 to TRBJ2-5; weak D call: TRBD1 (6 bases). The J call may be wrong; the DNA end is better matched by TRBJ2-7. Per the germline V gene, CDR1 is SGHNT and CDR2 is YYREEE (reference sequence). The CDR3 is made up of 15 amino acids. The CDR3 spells CASSRSHDRIIEQYF. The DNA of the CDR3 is TGTGCCAGCAGCCGGTCCCATGACAGGATTATCGAGCAGTACTTC.

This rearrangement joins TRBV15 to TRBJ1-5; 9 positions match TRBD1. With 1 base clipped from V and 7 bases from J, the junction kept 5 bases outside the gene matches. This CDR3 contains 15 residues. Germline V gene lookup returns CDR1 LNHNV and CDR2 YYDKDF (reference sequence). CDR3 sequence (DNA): TGTGCCACCAGCAGAGTTGGGACAGGGCAACAGCCCCAGCATTTT. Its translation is CATSRVGTGQQPQHF.

As DNA, the CDR3 is TGTGCCACCAGTGACCCGTCACAGGGGGCCCTTGAAAAACTGTTTTTT. This encodes CATSDPSQGALEKLFF. J is TRBJ1-4 and V is TRBV24-1; 9 nucleotides match TRBD1. The CDR3 is made up of 16 amino acids. J was trimmed by 7 bases and V by 4 bases; bases with no gene match: 9. The V gene's germline CDR1 is KGHDR and CDR2 SFDVKD.

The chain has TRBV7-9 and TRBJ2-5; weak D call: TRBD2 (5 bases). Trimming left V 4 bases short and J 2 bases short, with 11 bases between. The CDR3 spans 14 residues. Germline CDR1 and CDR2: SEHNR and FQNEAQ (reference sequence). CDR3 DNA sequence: TGTGCCAGCAGCTCGATAGAGGGACAAGAGACCCAGTACTTC. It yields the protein CASSSIEGQETQYF.

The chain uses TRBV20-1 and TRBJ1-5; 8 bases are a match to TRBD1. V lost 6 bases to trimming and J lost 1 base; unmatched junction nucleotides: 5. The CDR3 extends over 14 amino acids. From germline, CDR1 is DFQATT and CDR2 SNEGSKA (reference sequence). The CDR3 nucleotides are TGCAGTGCGTGGACAGGGAAAAGCAATCAGCCCCAGCATTTT. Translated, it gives CSAWTGKSNQPQHF.

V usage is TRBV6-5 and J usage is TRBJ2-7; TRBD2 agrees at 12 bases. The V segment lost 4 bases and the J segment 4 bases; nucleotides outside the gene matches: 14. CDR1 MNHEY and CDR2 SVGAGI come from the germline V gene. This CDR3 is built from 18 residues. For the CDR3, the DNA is TGTGCCAGCAGTTGGACTAGCGGGGCGGAGTCTATTATTTACGAGCAGTACTTC. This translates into CASSWTSGAESIIYEQYF.

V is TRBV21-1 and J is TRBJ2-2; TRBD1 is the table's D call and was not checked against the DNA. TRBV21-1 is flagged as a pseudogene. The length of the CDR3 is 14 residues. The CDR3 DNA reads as TGTGCCAGCAGCAAAGGGACAGGGGTCGGGGAGCTGTTTTTT. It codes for CASSKGTGVGELFF.

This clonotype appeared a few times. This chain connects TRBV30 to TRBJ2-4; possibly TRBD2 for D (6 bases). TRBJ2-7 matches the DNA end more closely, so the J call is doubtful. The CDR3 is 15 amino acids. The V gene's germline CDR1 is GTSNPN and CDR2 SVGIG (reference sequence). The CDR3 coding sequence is TGTGCCTGGAGCCCCGGGGGTGGAGGGCAATACGAGCAGTACTTC. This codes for CAWSPGGGGQYEQYF.

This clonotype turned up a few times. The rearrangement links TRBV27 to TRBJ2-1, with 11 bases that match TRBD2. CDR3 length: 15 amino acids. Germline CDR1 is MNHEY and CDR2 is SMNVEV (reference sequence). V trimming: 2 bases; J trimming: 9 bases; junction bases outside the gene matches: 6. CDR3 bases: TGTGCCAGCAGTTTACCGCTAGCGGGAGGCTCTGAGCAGTTCTTC. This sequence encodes CASSLPLAGGSEQFF.

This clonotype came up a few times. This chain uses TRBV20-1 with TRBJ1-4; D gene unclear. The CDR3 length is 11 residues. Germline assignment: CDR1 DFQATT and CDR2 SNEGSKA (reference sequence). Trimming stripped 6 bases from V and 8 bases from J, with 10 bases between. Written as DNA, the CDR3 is TGCAGTGCGCAACAAGAAGAAAAACTGTTTTTT. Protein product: CSAQQEEKLFF.

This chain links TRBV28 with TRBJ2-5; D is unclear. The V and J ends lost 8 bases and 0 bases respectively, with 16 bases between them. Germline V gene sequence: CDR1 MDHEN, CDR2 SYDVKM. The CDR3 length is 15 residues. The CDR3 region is CASFPEASYQETQYF. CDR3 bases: TGTGCCAGCTTCCCCGAGGCTTCGTACCAAGAGACCCAGTACTTC. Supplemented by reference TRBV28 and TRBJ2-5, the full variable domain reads DVKVTQSSRYLVKRTGEKVFLECVQDMDHENMFWYRQDPGLGLRLIYFSYDVKMKEKGDIPEGYSVSREKKERFSLILESASTNQTSMYLCASFPEASYQETQYFGPGTRLLVL.

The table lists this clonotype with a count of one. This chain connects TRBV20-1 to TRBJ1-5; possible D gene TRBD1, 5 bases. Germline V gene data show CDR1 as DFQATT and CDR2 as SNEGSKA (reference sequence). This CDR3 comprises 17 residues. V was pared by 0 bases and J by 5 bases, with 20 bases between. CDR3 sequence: CSARDGFQGGFYQPQHF. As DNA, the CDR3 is TGCAGTGCTAGAGATGGTTTCCAGGGTGGGTTTTATCAGCCCCAGCATTTT.

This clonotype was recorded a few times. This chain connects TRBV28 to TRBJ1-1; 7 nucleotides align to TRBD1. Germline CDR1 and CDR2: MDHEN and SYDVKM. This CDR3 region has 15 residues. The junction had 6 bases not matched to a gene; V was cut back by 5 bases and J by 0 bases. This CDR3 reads CASSKRDSLNTEAFF. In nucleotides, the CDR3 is TGTGCCAGCAGTAAAAGGGACAGTTTGAACACTGAAGCTTTCTTT.

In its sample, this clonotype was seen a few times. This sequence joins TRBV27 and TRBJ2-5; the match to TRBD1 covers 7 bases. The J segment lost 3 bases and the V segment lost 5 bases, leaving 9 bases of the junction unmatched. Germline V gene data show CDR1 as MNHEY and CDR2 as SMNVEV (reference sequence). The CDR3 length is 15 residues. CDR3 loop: CASSPTGVLKETQYF. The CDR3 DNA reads TGTGCCAGCAGTCCCACAGGGGTTCTGAAAGAGACCCAGTACTTC.

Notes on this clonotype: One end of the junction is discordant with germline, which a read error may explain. The CDR3 bases are TGCGCCAGCGGCCAAGATAGAGGCGGCTACACCTTC. This translates into CASGQDRGGYTF. This sequence joins TRBV4-1 and TRBJ1-2; no clear D. This CDR3 contains 12 residues. The germline V gene encodes CDR1 MGHRA and CDR2 YSYEKL.

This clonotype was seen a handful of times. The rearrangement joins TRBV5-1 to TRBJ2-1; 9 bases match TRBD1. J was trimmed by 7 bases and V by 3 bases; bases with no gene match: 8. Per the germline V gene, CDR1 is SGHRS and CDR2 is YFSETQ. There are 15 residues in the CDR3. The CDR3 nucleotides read TGCGCCAGCAGCTCCCCGGGACAGGGAGTTAATGAGCAGTTCTTC. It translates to CASSSPGQGVNEQFF.

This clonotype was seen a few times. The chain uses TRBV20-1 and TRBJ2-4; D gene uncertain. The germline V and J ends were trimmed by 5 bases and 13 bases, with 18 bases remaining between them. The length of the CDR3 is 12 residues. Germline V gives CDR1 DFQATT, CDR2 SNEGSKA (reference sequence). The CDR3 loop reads CSAGNWSYEQYF. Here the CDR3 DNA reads TGCAGTGCTGGCAACTGGTCCTACGAACAGTACTTC.

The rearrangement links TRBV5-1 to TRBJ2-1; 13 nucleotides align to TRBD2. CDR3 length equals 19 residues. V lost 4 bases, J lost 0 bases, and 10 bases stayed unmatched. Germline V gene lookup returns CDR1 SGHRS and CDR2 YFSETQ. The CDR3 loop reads CASSPGLAGATSSYNEQFF. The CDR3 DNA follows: TGCGCCAGCAGCCCCGGACTAGCGGGGGCCACCAGCTCCTACAATGAGCAGTTCTTC. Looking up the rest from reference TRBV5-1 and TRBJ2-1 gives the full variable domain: KAGVTQTPRYLIKTRGQQVTLSCSPISGHRSVSWYQQTPGQGLQFLFEYFSETQRNKGNFPGRFSGRQFSNSRSEMNVSTLELGDSALYLCASSPGLAGATSSYNEQFFGPGTRLTVL.

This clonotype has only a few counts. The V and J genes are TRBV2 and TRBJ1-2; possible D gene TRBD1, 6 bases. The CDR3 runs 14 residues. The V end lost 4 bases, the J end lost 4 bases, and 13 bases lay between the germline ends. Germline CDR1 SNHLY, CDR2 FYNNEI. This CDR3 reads CASSGGALGYGYTF. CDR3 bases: TGTGCCAGCAGTGGGGGGGCCCTGGGCTATGGCTACACCTTC.